The source of this T cell receptor beta chain is a study of blood T cell repertoires in COVID-19. Looking at the study overall: Researchers got acute and convalescent COVID-19 samples from the United States, Italy and Spain. T cells, B-cell-depleted T cells, or PBMCs provided the cDNA or gDNA that served as material.

Sequencing was performed with immunoSEQ multiplex PCR; in TCRdb, only in-frame clones are kept and a portion is missing. The sample includes approximately 280,000 clones, about four fifths of them seen just once. This clone was seen a single time. Seattle's enrolled individuals joined amid active infection and were then monitored longitudinally. The sequencing input was peripheral blood. This clonotype was sampled from a human donor with COVID-19, enrolled during active disease. The donor label of this sample is uncertain.

CDR3 region: CASFGDSYGYTF. The CDR3 region has the DNA TGTGCCAGCTTCGGAGACAGCTATGGCTACACCTTC. This chain connects TRBV27 to TRBJ1-2, with D possibly being TRBD1 (5 bases). V was cut by 8 bases and J by 4 bases, with 11 bases left in between. Germline V gene data show CDR1 as MNHEY and CDR2 as SMNVEV (reference sequence). This CDR3 is built from 12 residues.